This T cell receptor beta chain was sequenced during a study of T cell responses to AZD1222 COVID-19 vaccine. Assay used: immunoSEQ multiplex PCR; TCRdb lists only in-frame clones, some missing. This sample yields about 140,000 clones, of which about 90% are seen a single time; about a tenth belongs to the top ten. Germline-derived CDR1 and CDR2 are SGHTA and FQGTGA. V dropped 0 bases and J dropped 0 bases, with 13 bases sitting between them. This CDR3 has 17 amino acids. This clone was detected only a few times. The clonotype comes from an adult who received the AZD1222 COVID-19 vaccine. The rearrangement links TRBV7-3 to TRBJ2-3; no definite D call. This material consisted of peripheral blood, taken 28 days after the second AZD1222 dose. The CDR3 reads CASSLTAGTASTDTQYF. In DNA form, the CDR3 reads TGTGCCAGCAGCTTAACGGCTGGCACGGCTAGCACAGATACGCAGTATTTT.